What follows are 15 T cell receptor beta chains derived from one specimen sequenced in a study of cytomegalovirus exposure and HLA in healthy donors. PCR employed 60 Vbeta and 13 Jbeta primers. Clones were sequenced by immunoSEQ multiplex PCR, and TCRdb holds only the in-frame ones, with some missing. The repertoire consists of some 130,000 clones, with 77% occurring once and the leading ten covering roughly 4.2%. The sequencing sample was made of PBMCs. These receptors were obtained from a male donor in good health and CMV-seronegative.

This chain uses TRBV2 with TRBJ2-7; possible D gene TRBD2, 6 bases. This CDR3 has 14 amino acids. From germline, CDR1 is SNHLY and CDR2 FYNNEI. The germline V and J ends were trimmed by 2 bases and 6 bases, with 14 bases remaining between them. The CDR3 sequence: CASSERWLAREQYF. CDR3 nucleotide sequence: TGTGCCAGCAGTGAAAGATGGCTAGCGCGCGAGCAGTACTTC.

This chain joins TRBV27 and TRBJ1-5; D may be TRBD1 (5 bases). Trimming stripped 2 bases from V and 5 bases from J, with 10 bases between. CDR1 is MNHEY and CDR2 is SMNVEV in the germline V gene (reference sequence). This CDR3 is 14 amino acids long. CDR3 loop: CASSLAGPDQPQHF. DNA for the CDR3: TGTGCCAGCAGTTTAGCAGGGCCAGATCAGCCCCAGCATTTT.

For this clone: An end of the junction differs from the germline gene, which may be a read error. The V gene is TRBV7-3, the J gene TRBJ1-2, with 8 positions matching TRBD1. In germline, CDR1 is SGHTA, CDR2 FQGTGA. CDR3 length: 15 amino acids. The CDR3: CSSSPGQGIGYGYTF. The CDR3, as DNA: TGTTCCAGCAGCCCTGGACAGGGCATTGGCTATGGCTACACCTTC.

This chain uses TRBV7-9 with TRBJ2-2; 9 bases are shared with TRBD1. Germline CDR1 and CDR2: SEHNR and FQNEAQ (reference sequence). Trimming cost V 3 bases and J 4 bases; bases outside gene matches: 9. The CDR3 sequence is 17 residues long. CDR3 region: CASSFHRDRVVTGELFF. CDR3 in DNA: TGTGCCAGCAGCTTTCACCGGGACAGGGTGGTCACCGGGGAGCTGTTTTTT. Full variable domain (rest looked up from reference TRBV7-9 and TRBJ2-2): DTGVSQNPRHKITKRGQNVTFRCDPISEHNRLYWYRQTLGQGPEFLTYFQNEAQLEKSRLLSDRFSAERPKGSFSTLEIQRTEQGDSAMYLCASSFHRDRVVTGELFFGEGSRLTVL.

This clone came up once. This chain uses TRBV19 with TRBJ2-7, with TRBD1 matching 8 bases. The CDR3 covers 14 residues. Unmatched junction bases numbered 4, after V lost 0 bases and J lost 6 bases. Germline V CDR1 and CDR2: LNHDA, SQIVND (reference sequence). CDR3 residues: CASSIDGQGAEQYF. In DNA, the CDR3 is TGTGCCAGTAGTATAGACGGCCAGGGGGCCGAGCAGTACTTC.

This clone was observed a few times. This sequence joins TRBV10-2 and TRBJ2-3; D gene unclear. V was trimmed by 8 bases and J by 3 bases, leaving 6 bases between them. The germline V gene has CDR1 WSHSY and CDR2 SAAADI. This CDR3 contains 11 residues. The CDR3 spells CASGQTDTQYF. The DNA for the CDR3 is TGCGCCAGCGGGCAGACAGATACGCAGTATTTT.

The rearrangement joins TRBV9 to TRBJ1-2; 7 bases match TRBD1. V lost 3 bases and J lost 7; bases outside the gene matches: 9. The CDR3 contains 14 residues. The germline gives CDR1 SGDLS, CDR2 YYNGEE. The CDR3 loop is CASSALQGHGGYTF. The DNA of the CDR3 is TGTGCCAGCAGCGCCCTACAGGGGCATGGTGGCTACACCTTC.

V gene TRBV29-1 combines with J gene TRBJ2-3, with 10 nucleotides matching TRBD2. The J segment lost 4 bases and the V segment lost 4 bases, leaving 5 bases of the junction unmatched. CDR1 is SQVTM, CDR2 ANQGSEA, per germline. The CDR3 has 14 amino acids. CDR3 in amino acids: CSVVASGGSDTQYF. The CDR3, as DNA: TGCAGCGTTGTGGCTAGCGGGGGCTCAGATACGCAGTATTTT.

This clone has a handful of counts. The chain combines TRBV19 with TRBJ1-5; perhaps TRBD1 as D (5 bases). The germline V gene has CDR1 LNHDA and CDR2 SQIVND (reference sequence). Deletions cut 7 bases from V and 6 bases from J, with 28 bases between. The CDR3 has 18 residues. CDR3 in amino acids: CASNPVAGWGVPPQPQHF. Written as DNA, the CDR3 is TGTGCCAGTAACCCTGTGGCCGGGTGGGGGGTGCCCCCTCAGCCCCAGCATTTT.

In this sample, this clone turned up a few times. This chain connects TRBV18 to TRBJ2-2; D is possibly TRBD1 (6 bases). This CDR3 has 13 amino acids. Germline V gene sequence: CDR1 KGHSH, CDR2 LQKENI. V lost 3 bases to trimming and J lost 6 bases, with 8 bases between them. The CDR3 DNA follows: TGTGCCAGCTCACCCCAGGGGTCCGGGGAGCTGTTTTTT. This translates into CASSPQGSGELFF.

This clone was observed a single time. The chain combines TRBV9 with TRBJ1-1; TRBD1 matches at 8 bases. The germline V gene has CDR1 SGDLS and CDR2 YYNGEE. The CDR3 covers 15 residues. Trimming took 0 bases from V and 1 from J; bases not matched to a gene: 2. The CDR3 DNA reads TGTGCCAGCAGCGTAGATGGACAGGGGAACACTGAAGCTTTCTTT. This sequence encodes CASSVDGQGNTEAFF.

V and J are TRBV7-9 and TRBJ1-2; a possible D gene is TRBD1 (5 bases). V was shortened by 5 bases and J by 4 bases, with 11 bases between the two germline ends. CDR1 and CDR2 from the germline V gene are SEHNR and FQNEAQ (reference sequence). The CDR3 is made up of 13 amino acids. CDR3 region: CASSTGTAYGYTF. As DNA, the CDR3 is TGTGCCAGCAGCACCGGGACTGCCTATGGCTACACCTTC.

This chain uses TRBV6-1 with TRBJ2-7, with D unclear. Per germline, CDR1 MNHNS and CDR2 SASEGT. CDR3 size: 11 residues. Trimming took 4 bases from V and 5 from J, leaving 6 bases between them. CDR3 bases: TGTGCCAGCAGTGTATTAGACGAGCAGTACTTC. Its protein product is CASSVLDEQYF.

This chain links TRBV4-3 with TRBJ2-2, with D possibly matching TRBD2 (5 bases). The length of the CDR3 is 14 residues. Trimming took off 10 bases at V and 4 bases at J, with 16 bases between the two ends. The germline V gene has CDR1 LGHNA and CDR2 YSLEER. CDR3 bases: TGCGCCACTCGACGGGTTGGGAGCACCGGGGAGCTGTTTTTT. It codes for CATRRVGSTGELFF.

V gene TRBV9 combines with J gene TRBJ2-1, with 8 bases fitting TRBD2. This CDR3 has 13 amino acids. Germline CDR1 and CDR2: SGDLS and YYNGEE. Trimming took 7 bases from V and 9 from J; bases not matched to a gene: 9. The CDR3 loop is CASGTRAGVEQFF. The CDR3 DNA reads as TGTGCCAGCGGGACTAGAGCCGGTGTTGAGCAGTTCTTC.